Listed here is a single T cell receptor beta chain. This clonotype was counted a few times. The target of this receptor is not known. Per-base qualities were not stored, and no clone one base away is much larger. Library preparation was by 5' RACE. Sequencing was carried out with an Illumina HiSeq 2500. A second PCR of about 6 to 12 cycles was run with a J-beta primer mix and a sample-barcoded 5' primer. A unique molecular identifier was introduced onto each TCR beta cDNA molecule by a template-switch 5' adaptor carrying 12 random nucleotides. Each sample yielded at least 2.5 million CDR3-containing paired-end reads. The Mint cDNA synthesis kit, primed by a TRBC-specific oligonucleotide, was used to synthesize first-strand cDNA from all RNA. All cDNA was treated with uracil-DNA glycosylase and then went through a first 18-cycle PCR with the universal primers M1SS and BC2_uni_R. The authors' pipeline ran thus. Normalization of each sample was performed by random selection of 1 million high-quality reads, each carrying a distinct molecular identifier. Reads sharing molecular identifiers were discarded rather than binned into consensus sequences. MiTCR, run with a Q25 quality threshold and the strictest error-elimination algorithm, handled CDR3 identification, clonotype clustering and error correction. A nonparametric unseen species model with Euler transformation was used to estimate a lower bound on total TCR beta diversity. TCRdb redid the processing of the public reads, applying fastp at Q25 and MiXCR, and retained in-frame beta chains. CDR3 protein duplicates are merged, each entry listing the most common genes and DNA. It is TCRdb's table, rather than the study itself, that gives the V and J calls and clone size. For this sample the table gives 700,000 to 900,000 distinct CDR3 sequences, of which 20% to 30% were detected only once. 3% of the sample is in the top ten clones.

Systemically healthy Caucasian individuals from Russia, 35 to 50 in total and aged about 6 to 95 years, were included as donors. Approximately 10 milliliters of peripheral blood were collected from each donor into EDTA-treated Vacutainer tubes. PBMCs were isolated by Ficoll-Paque density-gradient centrifugation, with at least 6 million obtained per sample. Trizol reagent was used to extract total RNA from PBMCs, with at least 5 micrograms per sample. For every donor, flow cytometry on a PBMC aliquot measured the percentage of naive CD45RAhigh/CD27high T cells. These data belong to a study of blood T cells in healthy people across ages (dated by TCRdb to the mid-2010s). Background on the whole study: In model experiments, template switching captured about one uniquely barcoded TCR beta cDNA molecule for every two T cells. Two additional independent replicas of 1 million unique cDNA reads from the same blood draw were analyzed for two donors (one aged 18 to 29 and one aged 80 or older). To track age-related changes in TCR beta repertoire diversity, the study relied on deep sequencing normalized with unique cDNA molecular identifiers. The donors were divided into four age groups: young (average approximately 15 years), middle-aged (roughly 42), aged (approximately 62) and long-lived (82).

General findings and caveats noted by the study authors: Compared with the aged group, more naive CD4+ T cells, fewer expanded clones and increased TCR diversity were shown by the long-lived group, suggesting age selection. Observed TCR beta diversity per million T cells fell roughly linearly with age, and a significant reduction was already apparent by age about 36. Conclusive comparison of naive and antigen-experienced compartments was prevented by the profiling of bulk unsorted PBMCs. Donor CMV infection status was unknown, potentially confounding age-related changes in expanded clonotypes. A strong correlation was found between observed TCR beta diversity and the percentage of naive T cells measured by flow cytometry. Estimates of total diversity from one million sequenced T cells were regarded as lower bounds and underestimates.

At the junction V is shortened by 5 bases and J by 2 bases, with 15 bases in between. Including the terminal cysteine and phenylalanine, the CDR3 comprises 15 residues. CDR3 DNA is the only sequence kept; it has 45 bases, read in frame from the first base. Based on the germline V gene (reference sequence), the CDR1 and CDR2 sequences are MNHNY and SVGAGI. The same data also contributed to another study, on T cells of mothers and their children. The second paper further reports: Donors were nine systemically healthy Caucasian individuals: three mothers and their six children. cDNA synthesis consumed the entire amount of extracted RNA, loaded at approximately 1.4 ug RNA in each 15 ul reaction. Sample barcodes and 2-4 random nucleotides were added via the M1S primer in the second PCR. Each mother yielded over 9 million TCR beta CDR3 reads and each child about 3 million reads. TCR recombination output is similarly shaped by thymic selection in related and unrelated pairs, with a minor effect exerted by inherited differences. Normalized repertoire overlap was always slightly but never significantly higher in related than unrelated mother-child pairs. No persistent microchimeric T cell clones were found, with a detection sensitivity of approximately 110 clones per million clonotypes. Deep NGS was used in the study to compare the TCR beta repertoires of mothers and children and to look for features that separate related mother-child pairs from unrelated individuals. Mothers averaged about 40 +/- 4 years of age and children averaged approximately 12 +/- 4 years. After adapter ligation was performed with NEBNext reagents, the libraries were sequenced on an Illumina HiSeq 2000 with 100+100 nt paired-end reads. To prevent cross-contamination, the mother and child libraries were prepared a month apart and were sequenced in separate runs. For each donor, between about 450,000 and 2,300,000 distinct TCR beta clonotypes were identified. Naive TCR beta clonotypes were estimated from low-frequency clonotypes matched to each donor's FACS-determined naive share, without sorting.

The chain joins TRBV6-6 to TRBJ2-5; the D gene is possibly TRBD1 or TRBD2, each agreeing over 5 bases. The clonotype was recovered from a boy between 5 and 17 years old in good health. Sequencing used blood. The CDR3 sequence is CASSPTGRRQETQYF. The sequence in DNA is TGTGCCAGCAGTCCCACGGGACGTCGACAAGAGACCCAGTACTTC.